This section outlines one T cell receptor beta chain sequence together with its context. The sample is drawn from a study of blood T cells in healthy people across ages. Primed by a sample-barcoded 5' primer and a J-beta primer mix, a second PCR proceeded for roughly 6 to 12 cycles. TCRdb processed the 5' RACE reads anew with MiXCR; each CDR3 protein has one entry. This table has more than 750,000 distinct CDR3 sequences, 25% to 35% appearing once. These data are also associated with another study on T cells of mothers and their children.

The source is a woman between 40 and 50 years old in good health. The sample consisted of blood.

CDR3 sequence: CASSQAAPWGGSNTF. CDR3 coding DNA: TGTGCCAGCAGCCAAGCCGCCCCCTGGGGTGGGTCCAACACCTTC. J is TRBJ1-2 and V is TRBV14; D call uncertain. CDR3 length: 15 amino acids. CDR1 and CDR2 from the germline V gene are SGHDN and FVKESK. Trimming pared 1 base from V and 12 bases from J, leaving 21 bases between.